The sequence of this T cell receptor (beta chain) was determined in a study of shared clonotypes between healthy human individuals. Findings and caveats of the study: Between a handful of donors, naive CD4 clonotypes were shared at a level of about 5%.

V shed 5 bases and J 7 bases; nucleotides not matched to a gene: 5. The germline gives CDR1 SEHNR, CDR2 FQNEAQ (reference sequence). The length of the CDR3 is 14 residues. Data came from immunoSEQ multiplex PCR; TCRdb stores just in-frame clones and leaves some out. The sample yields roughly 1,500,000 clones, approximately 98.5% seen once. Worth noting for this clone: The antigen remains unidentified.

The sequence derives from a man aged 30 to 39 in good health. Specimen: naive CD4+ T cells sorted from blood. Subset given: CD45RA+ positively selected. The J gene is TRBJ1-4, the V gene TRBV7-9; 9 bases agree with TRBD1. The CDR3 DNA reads TGTGCCAGCAGCGACACAGGGGGCGGTGAAAAACTGTTTTTT. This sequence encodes CASSDTGGGEKLFF.